The rows below give T cell receptor beta chains drawn from one sample of a study of T cell repertoires in cytomegalovirus infection. Which antigens these TCRs recognize remains unknown. TCRdb fed the reads into MiXCR, producing one record per CDR3 protein. This sample has hundreds of thousands of distinct CDR3 sequences; approximately 29% occur once, and the top ten carry roughly 12%. The sequencing here drew on cultured CD8+ T cells from PBMCs, taken from culture after CMV antigen stimulation. These receptors were collected from a human donor in good health (CMV status not recorded). Some clones in this sample may be carry-over from other donors' samples. Both conserved end residues are part of each CDR3. The D gene is left open where the match is weak. Size tells how often a clone was seen (once, few, many) or the class of an expanded clone, and some rows leave it out.

J,size,D,V,CDR3,DNA
TRBJ1-6,NA,NA,TRBV5-1,CASSLEGLWGGSPLHF,TGCGCCAGCAGCTTGGAGGGGCTATGGGGGGGTTCACCCCTCCACTTT
TRBJ1-2,NA,NA,TRBV7-9,CASSPPSTVDYGYTF,TGTGCCAGCAGCCCACCCTCGACAGTGGACTATGGCTACACCTTC
TRBJ1-1,NA,TRBD1,TRBV4-1,CASSQVGQGESEAFF,TGCGCCAGCAGCCAAGTCGGACAGGGAGAGAGTGAAGCTTTCTTT
TRBJ2-4,many,TRBD1,TRBV7-8,CASKQGAGVAKNIQYF,TGTGCCTCAAAACAGGGGGCCGGGGTAGCCAAAAACATTCAGTACTTC
TRBJ1-2,NA,TRBD1,TRBV2,CASPGTGYGYTF,TGTGCCAGCCCCGGGACAGGCTATGGCTACACCTTC
TRBJ1-3,NA,NA,TRBV7-9,CASSTSLGLFHPGNTIYF,TGTGCCAGCAGCACTAGCCTGGGACTCTTTCATCCTGGAAACACCATATATTTT
TRBJ1-4,NA,NA,TRBV28,CASSFPTMKLGEKLFF,TGTGCCAGCAGTTTTCCTACCATGAAACTAGGGGAAAAACTGTTTTTT
TRBJ2-5,few,TRBD2,TRBV6-5,CASSQTAGGGETQYF,TGTGCCAGCAGTCAAACAGCGGGGGGAGGAGAGACCCAGTACTTC
TRBJ2-7,few,NA,TRBV12-3/TRBV12-4,CASSQEVLTTYEQYF,TGTGCCAGCAGTCAAGAGGTCCTGACTACCTACGAGCAGTACTTC
TRBJ1-5,few,TRBD1,TRBV5-5,CASSSTGGSHQPQHF,TGTGCCAGCAGCTCGACAGGGGGCAGTCATCAGCCCCAGCATTTT
TRBJ2-2,many,NA,TRBV7-9,CASTGTPNTGELFF,TGTGCCAGCACGGGGACACCAAACACCGGGGAGCTGTTTTTT
TRBJ1-2,few,TRBD1,TRBV10-3,CAISEQGGLDGYTF,TGTGCCATCAGTGAACAGGGGGGGTTGGATGGCTACACCTTC
TRBJ2-7,many,NA,TRBV12-3/TRBV12-4,CASSLAGRRSDEQYF,TGTGCCAGCAGTTTAGCAGGGAGAAGGAGCGACGAGCAGTACTTC
TRBJ2-1,few,NA,TRBV4-1,CASSQTLVNEQFF,TGCGCCAGCAGCCAAACACTAGTCAATGAGCAGTTCTTC
TRBJ2-4,many,TRBD1,TRBV7-9,CASSLGQGEGKNIQYF,TGTGCCAGCAGCTTAGGACAGGGGGAAGGCAAAAACATTCAGTACTTC
TRBJ2-3,NA,NA,TRBV29-1,CSVTGTGDVPSTDTQYF,TGCAGCGTAACCGGGACCGGGGACGTCCCAAGCACAGATACGCAGTATTTT
TRBJ2-3,once,NA,TRBV6-1,CASTQGYTDTQYF,TGTGCCAGCACGCAAGGCTACACAGATACGCAGTATTTT
TRBJ1-5,NA,NA,TRBV4-1,CASSQGGPFNQPQHF,TGCGCCAGCAGCCAAGGGGGGCCGTTCAATCAGCCCCAGCATTTT
TRBJ2-1,few,NA,TRBV29-1,CSAPTAGHVGEQFF,TGCAGCGCCCCGACAGCGGGACACGTTGGTGAGCAGTTCTTC
TRBJ2-3,many,NA,TRBV7-9,CASSSFGGGTLTLQSTDTQYF,TGTGCCAGCAGCTCCTTCGGAGGGGGTACCCTTACACTACAAAGCACAGATACGCAGTATTTT
TRBJ2-5,NA,TRBD2,TRBV27,CASSLSTARLAGGQETQYF,TGTGCCAGCAGTTTATCCACCGCCCGACTAGCGGGGGGGCAAGAGACCCAGTACTTC
TRBJ2-1,NA,TRBD2,TRBV2,CASLGLMVAGVGNEQFF,TGTGCCAGCCTCGGCTTAATGGTAGCGGGCGTTGGGAATGAGCAGTTCTTC
TRBJ1-3,few,NA,TRBV6-5,CASSPTTGQSSGNTIYF,TGTGCCAGCAGTCCTACGACAGGCCAAAGCTCTGGAAACACCATATATTTT
TRBJ2-3,many,TRBD2,TRBV6-5,CASSYGGGADTQYF,TGTGCCAGCAGTTACGGGGGAGGGGCAGATACGCAGTATTTT
TRBJ1-4,NA,NA,TRBV27,CASRVTAPNEKLFF,TGTGCCAGCAGGGTGACAGCCCCGAATGAAAAACTGTTTTTT
TRBJ2-3,few,NA,TRBV12-3/TRBV12-4,CASSPGQGPLPQYF,TGTGCCAGCAGTCCCGGGCAGGGCCCCCTTCCTCAGTATTTT
TRBJ2-1,once,TRBD1,TRBV13,CASSPTGTGGSANEQFF,TGTGCCAGCAGCCCCACCGGGACAGGGGGCTCCGCAAATGAGCAGTTCTTC
TRBJ2-5,NA,TRBD2,TRBV7-9,CASSTPGGKTQYF,TGTGCCAGCAGCACACCGGGGGGGAAGACCCAGTACTTC
TRBJ1-1,NA,NA,TRBV7-9,CASGLSMNTETFF,TGTGCCAGCGGACTGTCCATGAACACTGAAACTTTCTTT